This entry lists 9 T cell receptor beta chains sequenced from one sample in a study of metastatic and nonmetastatic thyroid tumors (dated by TCRdb to 2019 to 2021). None of the patients had been given any treatment before thyroid surgery. Library method: PCR. TCRdb shows the sequencer as Illumina HiSeq 4000. TCRdb itself trimmed the public reads at Q25 with fastp, ran MiXCR and retained productive beta chains. For this sample there are 65,000 or so clones; roughly 4.1% appear just once. The top ten clones comprise 20% to 25% of the sample. Sequencing was performed on blood. Source of these receptors: a female donor with papillary thyroid cancer or a benign thyroid nodule (not recorded which). Some clones in this sample may be carry-over from other donors' samples.

This clone was recorded many times. V gene TRBV10-1 combines with J gene TRBJ1-3; D not resolved. The CDR3 has 13 amino acids. Looked up from germline, CDR1 is WNHNN and CDR2 is SYGVQD (reference sequence). V lost 2 bases and J 4 bases, leaving 6 bases between the germline ends. CDR3 sequence: CASSERLGNTIYF. As DNA, the CDR3 is TGCGCCAGCAGTGAGCGTCTCGGAAACACCATATATTTT.

A note on this clone: This sample also contains other DNA sequences that code for the same CDR3. The chain employs TRBV4-1 and TRBJ2-5; D is unresolved. V was trimmed by 0 bases and J by 9 bases, leaving 11 bases between them. CDR1 MGHRA and CDR2 YSYEKL come from the germline V gene. The CDR3 has 13 amino acids. The CDR3 reads CASSQDHGSSQYF. The CDR3 nucleotides read TGCGCCAGCAGCCAAGACCACGGTTCTTCCCAGTACTTC.

This clone was counted ten times or more. V and J are TRBV6-1 and TRBJ1-2, with a weak D call TRBD1 (5 bases). V was clipped by 5 bases and J by 8 bases, with 18 bases between them. The CDR3 consists of 14 residues. CDR1 and CDR2 (germline): MNHNS, SASEGT. As DNA, the CDR3 is TGTGCCAGCAGTATACAACGGGCCCAGGGAGGCTACACCTTC. It encodes CASSIQRAQGGYTF.

This clone was picked up many times. V and J are TRBV19 and TRBJ1-1, with D perhaps matching TRBD1 (6 bases). Germline V gene lookup returns CDR1 LNHDA and CDR2 SQIVND (reference sequence). The CDR3 is 15 amino acids. V was cut by 5 bases and J by 3 bases, with 16 bases left in between. DNA of the CDR3: TGTGCCAGTAGTCCCGAACAGGGAGTATACACTGAAGCTTTCTTT. As protein: CASSPEQGVYTEAFF.

In this sample, this clone turned up many times. The rearrangement uses TRBV12-3 or TRBV12-4 and TRBJ1-3, with D possibly being TRBD1 (5 bases). This CDR3 is built from 14 residues. Trimming removed 6 bases at V and 0 bases at J, with 9 bases between. The CDR3 bases are TGTGCCAGCAGGGGAGACAGCTCTGGAAACACCATATATTTT. It yields the protein CASRGDSSGNTIYF.

This clone was seen at least ten times. The rearrangement joins TRBV20-1 to TRBJ2-2, with TRBD2 matching 8 bases. Trimming cost V 6 bases and J 3 bases; bases outside gene matches: 9. The CDR3 has 15 residues. The germline V gene encodes CDR1 DFQATT and CDR2 SNEGSKA (reference sequence). In DNA, the CDR3 is TGCAGTGCGAGCGGGGGTATGAGGGACACCGGGGAGCTGTTTTTT. This encodes CSASGGMRDTGELFF.

This chain's CDR3 is CAGLRWGEGYNEQFF. The DNA of the CDR3 is TGTGCCGGCTTGAGATGGGGCGAGGGTTACAATGAGCAGTTCTTC. The chain joins TRBV30 to TRBJ2-1; D may be TRBD1 or TRBD2 (5 bases each). V was shortened by 8 bases and J by 4 bases, with 21 bases between the two germline ends. The CDR3 sequence is 15 residues long. Germline-derived CDR1 and CDR2 are GTSNPN and SVGIG (reference sequence).

This clone has a handful of counts. At one boundary the junction diverges from the germline segment, which might be a read error. The rearrangement uses TRBV6-2 or TRBV6-3 and TRBJ1-5; 8 bases fit TRBD1. This CDR3 contains 15 residues. CDR1 is MNHEY, CDR2 SVGEGT, per germline. CDR3 residues: CASSYGQGIDQTQHF. CDR3 sequence (DNA): TGTGCCAGCAGTTACGGACAGGGCATTGATCAGACCCAGCATTTT.

This clone showed up many times. This chain links TRBV28 with TRBJ2-7; the D gene is possibly TRBD2 (7 bases). Trimming pared 7 bases from V and 5 bases from J, leaving 18 bases between. In germline, CDR1 is MDHEN, CDR2 SYDVKM. This CDR3 spans 14 amino acids. The CDR3 DNA follows: TGTGCCAGCACCAGATCCGGGGGGCGGAACGAGCAGTACTTC. Protein product: CASTRSGGRNEQYF. Complete variable domain (other parts from reference TRBV28 and TRBJ2-7): DVKVTQSSRYLVKRTGEKVFLECVQDMDHENMFWYRQDPGLGLRLIYFSYDVKMKEKGDIPEGYSVSREKKERFSLILESASTNQTSMYLCASTRSGGRNEQYFGPGTRLTVT.